The source of this T cell receptor (beta chain) is a study of blood T cell repertoires in COVID-19. As for the study in general: The study drew acute and convalescent COVID-19 samples from the United States, Italy and Spain. Nucleic acid was either cDNA or gDNA, and it came from T cells, B-cell-depleted T cells, or PBMCs.

As originally analysed: Estimated nucleated cell counts came from reference gene primer amplification. Clones were read by immunoSEQ multiplex PCR, and TCRdb kept only the in-frame ones, dropping some. The V and J calls and the clone size are those of that table, but D and trimming were determined from the DNA. The table lists fewer than 250,000 clones, about nine tenths of them singletons, with 11% in the top ten. Per germline, CDR1 SGHVS and CDR2 FQNEAQ. The CDR3 has 15 residues. With V trimmed by 6 bases and J by 4 bases, 7 bases remained unmatched. This rearrangement joins TRBV7-8 to TRBJ1-5, with 9 bases lining up with TRBD1. This sequence originates from a man in his forties or fifties with COVID-19, enrolled during active disease. The material sequenced was peripheral blood. CDR3 in DNA: TGTGCCAGCAGTTCCCGGGACAGGGTAAATCAGCCCCAGCATTTT. Amino acids: CASSSRDRVNQPQHF.